This T cell receptor (beta chain) is drawn from a study of response to subunit inactivated influenza vaccine. Per germline, CDR1 MNHEY and CDR2 SVGAGI. The trim removed 2 bases at V and 7 bases at J, leaving 3 bases unmatched. The CDR3 is 15 residues long. Study-wide points: Only a handful of new T cells, the authors suggested, are recruited with each seasonal influenza vaccination.

TCRdb ran MiXCR on the RT-PCR reads and lists one entry per CDR3 protein. Of over 150,000 distinct CDR3 sequences in the sample, about 10% were seen once. This clonotype turned up a few times. Antigen: not known. V gene TRBV6-5 combines with J gene TRBJ1-4; TRBD1 aligns across 11 bases. The sequencing here drew on CD8+ T cells sorted from PBMCs, taken roughly 24 months after vaccination. The TCR sequence derives from a man between 50 and 75 years old who received an inactivated influenza vaccine. The CDR3 DNA reads TGTGCCAGCAGTTACACCGGGACAGGGGGTGAAAAACTGTTTTTT. Its protein product is CASSYTGTGGEKLFF.